This T cell receptor (beta chain) was sequenced during a study of blood T cell repertoires in COVID-19. As for the study in general: Spain, Italy and the United States supplied samples that represented acute and convalescent COVID-19. In each case, the material was cDNA or gDNA derived from T cells, B-cell-depleted T cells, or PBMCs.

In the original workflow: Reference gene primer amplification in the assay estimated nucleated cell counts. Produced via immunoSEQ multiplex PCR; TCRdb's table is partial and in-frame only. V, J and clone size were drawn from that table, and D and trimming were deduced from the DNA. This sample yields tens of thousands of clones, of which approximately 81% are seen a single time; 1.5% to 2% belongs to the top ten. The sample was peripheral blood. This clonotype was obtained from a man in his sixties with COVID-19, enrolled during active disease.

DNA for the CDR3: TGCGCCAGCAGCCGGACCGGGACAGGGGCCAATAATGAAAAACTGTTTTTT. This gives the protein CASSRTGTGANNEKLFF. V and J are TRBV5-1 and TRBJ1-4, with 10 bases fitting TRBD1. There are 17 residues in the CDR3. CDR1 SGHRS and CDR2 YFSETQ come from the germline V gene. V gave up 4 bases and J gave up 4 bases; unmatched junction bases: 10.